The next 30 T cell receptor beta chains were all read from a single sample in a study of blood T cell repertoires in COVID-19. Generated by immunoSEQ multiplex PCR, the TCRdb table keeps only in-frame clones and is missing some. The sample yields roughly 280,000 clones, about 85% seen once. The sequencing input was PBMCs or T cells enriched from blood (not recorded which). The receptors come from a woman aged 50 to 60 who had recovered from COVID-19.

The CDR3 loop is CASSERSREQYF. For the CDR3, the DNA is TGTGCCAGCAGTGAACGCAGTCGCGAGCAGTACTTC. The rearrangement joins TRBV2 to TRBJ2-7; D ambiguous. CDR1 is SNHLY and CDR2 is FYNNEI in the germline V gene. V was shortened by 2 bases and J by 6 bases, with 8 bases between the two germline ends. CDR3 length: 12 amino acids.

The chain employs TRBV11-3 and TRBJ2-3; possibly TRBD1 for D (5 bases). In germline, CDR1 is SGHNT, CDR2 YENEEA. Trimming took off 5 bases at V and 5 bases at J, with 14 bases between the two ends. This CDR3 is 14 amino acids long. CDR3 coding DNA: TGTGCCAGCAGCGGTACAGGAGTGGGAGATACGCAGTATTTT. This translates into CASSGTGVGDTQYF.

V is TRBV10-3 and J is TRBJ1-1, with 9 nucleotides matching TRBD1. V lost 3 bases to trimming and J lost 5 bases; unmatched junction nucleotides: 10. CDR1 is ENHRY, CDR2 SYGVKD, per germline. This CDR3 is 16 amino acids long. In DNA, the CDR3 is TGTGCCATCAGTGAAGCGGGACAGGGCGGAGGGACTGAAGCTTTCTTT. Its translation: CAISEAGQGGGTEAFF.

The genes are TRBV18 and TRBJ2-7; no clear D gene. With 2 bases removed from V and 1 base from J, the gap between germline ends came to 9 bases. There are 14 residues in the CDR3. The germline CDR1 and CDR2 sequences are KGHSH and LQKENI. The chain's CDR3 is CASSPMLSSYEQYF. The CDR3 DNA reads TGTGCCAGCTCACCAATGCTCAGTTCCTACGAGCAGTACTTC.

V and J are TRBV30 and TRBJ1-1; TRBD1 might be the D (6 bases). The V gene lost 0 bases and the J gene lost 1 base, with 12 bases spanning the gap. The length of the CDR3 is 15 residues. CDR1 and CDR2 from the germline V gene are GTSNPN and SVGIG (reference sequence). The chain's CDR3 is CAWSVSARGNTEAFF. The CDR3 region has the DNA TGTGCCTGGAGTGTATCCGCCAGGGGGAACACTGAAGCTTTCTTT. The full variable domain, in which reference TRBV30 and TRBJ1-1 provide the parts outside the CDR3, is SQTIHQWPATLVQPVGSPLSLECTVEGTSNPNLYWYRQAAGRGLQLLFYSVGIGQISSEVPQNLSASRPQDRQFILSSKKLLLSDSGFYLCAWSVSARGNTEAFFGQGTRLTVV.

The genes are TRBV9 and TRBJ2-1; 10 bases match TRBD2. V shed 0 bases, J shed 0 bases, and the junction held 6 bases outside the gene matches. Germline V gene lookup returns CDR1 SGDLS and CDR2 YYNGEE. CDR3 length: 18 residues. CDR3 nucleotides: TGTGCCAGCAGCGTAGCGGCTAGCGGGGGAAGCTCCTACAATGAGCAGTTCTTC. Translation: CASSVAASGGSSYNEQFF.

The rearrangement joins TRBV7-9 to TRBJ1-4; 8 bases align to TRBD1. This CDR3 has 15 amino acids. With V trimmed by 3 bases and J by 2 bases, 2 bases remained unmatched. Germline V gene data show CDR1 as SEHNR and CDR2 as FQNEAQ (reference sequence). The CDR3 DNA follows: TGTGCCAGCAGCTTCAGGGGGCTGACTAATGAAAAACTGTTTTTT. This sequence encodes CASSFRGLTNEKLFF.

This clone was seen once. This chain links TRBV7-2 with TRBJ2-1; the D is unclear. This CDR3 is 15 amino acids long. Germline V gene sequence: CDR1 SGHTA, CDR2 FQGNSA. Trimming removed 1 base from V and 5 bases from J, with 12 bases in between. This CDR3 reads CASSLDSSSHNEQFF. CDR3 DNA: TGTGCCAGCAGCTTAGACTCCTCTTCCCACAATGAGCAGTTCTTC.

The chain recombines TRBV19 with TRBJ2-7; maybe TRBD1 (6 bases). The V end lost 6 bases, the J end lost 5 bases, and 14 bases lay between the germline ends. From germline, CDR1 is LNHDA and CDR2 SQIVND (reference sequence). The CDR3 totals 13 residues. The CDR3 spells CASSLQGFHEQYF. The DNA of the CDR3 is TGTGCCAGTAGCCTACAGGGTTTTCACGAGCAGTACTTC.

V and J are TRBV7-9 and TRBJ2-7; TRBD1 is a possible D gene (6 bases). The V end lost 1 base, the J end lost 8 bases, and 12 bases lay between the germline ends. This CDR3 spans 13 amino acids. Per the germline V gene, CDR1 is SEHNR and CDR2 is FQNEAQ (reference sequence). For the CDR3, the DNA is TGTGCCAGCAGCTTAGACAGGGCTTCCCAGCAGTACTTC. It is translated as CASSLDRASQQYF.

The V and J genes are TRBV3-1 (or the pseudogene TRBV3-2) and TRBJ2-4; 8 positions agree with TRBD1. The length of the CDR3 is 21 residues. The germline CDR1 and CDR2 sequences are LGHDT and YNNKEL (reference sequence). V was clipped by 0 bases and J by 0 bases; unmatched bases: 16. The CDR3 reads CASSQEEDRETTDLAKNIQYF. CDR3 bases: TGTGCCAGCAGCCAAGAAGAGGACAGGGAAACTACTGATTTAGCCAAAAACATTCAGTACTTC.

V gene TRBV3-1 (or the pseudogene TRBV3-2) combines with J gene TRBJ2-5; D may be TRBD2 (6 bases). The CDR3 is 13 amino acids. Germline CDR1 LGHDT, CDR2 YNNKEL (reference sequence). V was cut by 10 bases and J by 9 bases, with 21 bases left in between. The CDR3 spells CATTSRGMGSQYF. The DNA for the CDR3 is TGTGCCACTACGTCCCGGGGGATGGGTTCCCAGTACTTC.

V and J are TRBV4-1 and TRBJ1-5; a weak D match, TRBD1 (6 bases). The CDR3 has 17 amino acids. Germline CDR1 MGHRA, CDR2 YSYEKL. Trimming took 0 bases from V and 2 from J, leaving 14 bases between them. This CDR3 is CASSQDRGRPGNQPQHF. CDR3 DNA: TGCGCCAGCAGCCAAGATAGGGGGAGACCCGGCAATCAGCCCCAGCATTTT.

This clone was observed at least ten times. This chain joins TRBV6-5 and TRBJ1-5; 7 bases are shared with TRBD1. From germline, CDR1 is MNHEY and CDR2 SVGAGI. V was clipped by 6 bases and J by 2 bases; unmatched bases: 4. This CDR3 contains 14 residues. CDR3 coding DNA: TGTGCCAGCAGAAGGACAGGTGGCAATCAGCCCCAGCATTTT. Its protein is CASRRTGGNQPQHF.

The chain carries TRBV27 and TRBJ2-7; 9 nucleotides agree with TRBD1. Trimming cost V 4 bases and J 4 bases; bases outside gene matches: 5. CDR1 MNHEY and CDR2 SMNVEV come from the germline V gene (reference sequence). The length of the CDR3 is 14 residues. The CDR3 loop reads CASSYGTGNYEQYF. The CDR3 DNA sequence: TGTGCCAGCAGTTACGGGACAGGGAATTACGAGCAGTACTTC.

This clone was observed once. The rearrangement uses TRBV7-8 and TRBJ1-6; tentatively, D is TRBD1 (5 bases). The V end was cut by 2 bases, the J end by 10 bases, with 18 bases between. The germline gives CDR1 SGHVS, CDR2 FQNEAQ. This CDR3 is 16 amino acids long. CDR3 in DNA: TGTGCCAGCAGCTTAAAGTGGGGGGGAGAGTGGTCACCCCTCCACTTT. This translates into CASSLKWGGEWSPLHF.

This chain connects TRBV6-4 to TRBJ2-5, with a weak D call TRBD2 (6 bases). The CDR3 is made up of 17 amino acids. Germline V gene data show CDR1 as MRHNA and CDR2 as SNTAGT. The germline V and J ends were trimmed by 6 bases and 4 bases, with 24 bases remaining between them. CDR3 in DNA: TGTGCCAGCAGATCTAGGGACGGCTGGGGGACTGTAGAGACCCAGTACTTC. Protein product: CASRSRDGWGTVETQYF.

The chain joins TRBV11-3 to TRBJ2-7; possibly TRBD2 for D (5 bases). V shed 5 bases and J shed 5 bases, with 10 bases lying between them. Germline-derived CDR1 and CDR2 are SGHNT and YENEEA. CDR3 length equals 12 residues. The CDR3 is CASSTRNDEQYF. The CDR3 DNA reads TGTGCCAGCAGCACTAGAAATGACGAGCAGTACTTC. The variable domain in full, with the rest retrieved from reference TRBV11-3 and TRBJ2-7, is EAGVVQSPRYKIIEKKQPVAFWCNPISGHNTLYWYLQNLGQGPELLIRYENEEAVDDSQLPKDRFSAERLKGVDSTLKIQPAELGDSAVYLCASSTRNDEQYFGPGTRLTVT.

The chain uses TRBV9 and TRBJ2-7, with D perhaps matching TRBD2 (5 bases). Per germline, CDR1 SGDLS and CDR2 YYNGEE. The CDR3 spans 17 residues. V was shortened by 0 bases and J by 0 bases, with 16 bases between the two germline ends. CDR3 sequence reads: CASSVGGGRDLSYEQYF. CDR3 sequence (DNA): TGTGCCAGCAGCGTAGGAGGTGGTCGGGATCTCTCCTACGAGCAGTACTTC.

The chain employs TRBV4-1 and TRBJ2-2, with TRBD2 identical over 11 bases. V shed 3 bases and J 6 bases; nucleotides not matched to a gene: 6. Germline V gives CDR1 MGHRA, CDR2 YSYEKL. The CDR3 extends over 16 amino acids. CDR3 amino acids: CASSQFPSGRPGELFF. The CDR3 region has the DNA TGCGCCAGCAGCCAGTTCCCTAGCGGGAGGCCCGGGGAGCTGTTTTTT.

CDR3 sequence reads: CASSLRDRDRYGYTF. CDR3 nucleotide sequence: TGTGCCAGCAGTTTAAGGGACAGGGACCGCTATGGCTACACCTTC. J is TRBJ1-2 and V is TRBV28, with 9 bases lining up with TRBD1. CDR1 and CDR2 from the germline V gene are MDHEN and SYDVKM. The length of the CDR3 is 15 residues. V was clipped by 2 bases and J by 4 bases; unmatched bases: 5.

CDR3 sequence (DNA): TGTGCCAGCAGCTCCGACAGGGGGAACACTGAAGCTTTCTTT. Residues: CASSSDRGNTEAFF. The rearrangement joins TRBV7-8 to TRBJ1-1; 8 nucleotides line up with TRBD1. Germline loops: CDR1 SGHVS, CDR2 FQNEAQ. J lost 1 base, V lost 4 bases, and 2 bases had no gene match. CDR3 length: 14 amino acids.

The chain employs TRBV5-1 and TRBJ2-5, with a possible D match to TRBD2 (6 bases). The CDR3 sequence is 16 residues long. The germline V gene encodes CDR1 SGHRS and CDR2 YFSETQ. V was shortened by 4 bases and J by 2 bases, with 18 bases between the two germline ends. CDR3 coding DNA: TGCGCCAGCAGCCCGGGGGTTGGCCGACAACAAGAGACCCAGTACTTC. Translating gives CASSPGVGRQQETQYF.

The V gene is TRBV30, the J gene TRBJ1-6; D perhaps matches TRBD1 (5 bases). This CDR3 comprises 14 residues. Germline V gene lookup returns CDR1 GTSNPN and CDR2 SVGIG (reference sequence). Trimming pared 3 bases from V and 6 bases from J, leaving 12 bases between. The CDR3 DNA follows: TGTGCCTGGAGGCCTAGGGGCGGTAATTCACCCCTCCACTTT. Translating it yields CAWRPRGGNSPLHF.

This clone showed up just once. The same CDR3 is also encoded by other DNA sequences in this sample. The V call is TRBV27, the J call TRBJ1-1; no definite D call. CDR1 is MNHEY and CDR2 is SMNVEV in the germline V gene (reference sequence). V lost 0 bases, J lost 1 base, and 6 bases lay in between. CDR3 size: 14 residues. CDR3 nucleotides: TGTGCCAGCAGTTTATCGGCAGGGAACACTGAAGCTTTCTTT. Translated, it gives CASSLSAGNTEAFF.

This rearrangement joins TRBV19 to TRBJ1-5; unclear D gene. The CDR3 has 11 residues. Per the germline V gene, CDR1 is LNHDA and CDR2 is SQIVND (reference sequence). Trimming took off 5 bases at V and 9 bases at J, with 8 bases between the two ends. The CDR3 nucleotides read TGTGCCAGTAGTGACCGGGGGCCCCAGCATTTT. This sequence encodes CASSDRGPQHF.

The rearrangement uses TRBV7-9 and TRBJ1-4; 8 bases line up with TRBD1. This CDR3 spans 15 amino acids. The ends lost 1 base at V and 6 bases at J; junction bases unmatched: 4. CDR1 is SEHNR and CDR2 is FQNEAQ in the germline V gene (reference sequence). The CDR3 reads CASSLGRGRDEKLFF. The CDR3 DNA sequence: TGTGCCAGCAGCTTAGGCAGGGGGCGAGATGAAAAACTGTTTTTT.

V and J are TRBV19 and TRBJ1-2, with D maybe TRBD1 (5 bases). The V end was cut by 5 bases, the J end by 4 bases, with 8 bases between. The germline V gene has CDR1 LNHDA and CDR2 SQIVND (reference sequence). The CDR3 has 12 residues. This chain's CDR3 is CASSPGGYGYTF. CDR3 bases: TGTGCCAGTAGTCCCGGGGGCTATGGCTACACCTTC.

The V call is TRBV27, the J call TRBJ2-2; 9 bases fit TRBD1. Unmatched junction bases numbered 12, after V lost 4 bases and J lost 3 bases. The CDR3 is 18 residues long. Germline CDR1 and CDR2: MNHEY and SMNVEV (reference sequence). The CDR3 spells CASSSPHRGREHTGELFF. CDR3 nucleotides: TGTGCCAGCAGTTCCCCCCACAGGGGGCGCGAACACACCGGGGAGCTGTTTTTT.

This clone was observed a single time. The chain combines TRBV7-9 with TRBJ2-2; a possible D gene is TRBD1 (6 bases). V gave up 7 bases and J gave up 3 bases, with 12 bases separating them. From germline, CDR1 is SEHNR and CDR2 FQNEAQ (reference sequence). This CDR3 has 14 residues. Here the CDR3 DNA reads TGTGCCAGCAACCCCAACAGGGACACCGGGGAGCTGTTTTTT. It specifies CASNPNRDTGELFF.